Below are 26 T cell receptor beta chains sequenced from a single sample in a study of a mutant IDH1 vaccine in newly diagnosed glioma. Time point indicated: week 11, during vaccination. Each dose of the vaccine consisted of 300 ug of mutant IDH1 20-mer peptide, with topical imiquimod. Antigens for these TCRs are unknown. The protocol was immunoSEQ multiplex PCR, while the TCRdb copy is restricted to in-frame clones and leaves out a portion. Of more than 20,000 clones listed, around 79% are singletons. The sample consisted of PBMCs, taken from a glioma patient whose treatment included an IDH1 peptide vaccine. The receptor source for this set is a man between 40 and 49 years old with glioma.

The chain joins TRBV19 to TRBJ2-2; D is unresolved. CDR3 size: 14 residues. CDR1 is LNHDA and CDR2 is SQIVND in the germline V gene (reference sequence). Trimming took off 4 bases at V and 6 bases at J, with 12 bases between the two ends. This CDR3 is CASSSPASPGELFF. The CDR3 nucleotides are TGTGCCAGTAGTAGCCCTGCCAGCCCCGGGGAGCTGTTTTTT.

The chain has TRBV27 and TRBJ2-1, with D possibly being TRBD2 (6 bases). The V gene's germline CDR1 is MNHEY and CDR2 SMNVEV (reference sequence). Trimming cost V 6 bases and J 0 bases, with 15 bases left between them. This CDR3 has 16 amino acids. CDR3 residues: CASRSGGALSYNEQFF. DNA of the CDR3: TGTGCCAGCAGGTCCGGCGGGGCCCTCTCCTACAATGAGCAGTTCTTC.

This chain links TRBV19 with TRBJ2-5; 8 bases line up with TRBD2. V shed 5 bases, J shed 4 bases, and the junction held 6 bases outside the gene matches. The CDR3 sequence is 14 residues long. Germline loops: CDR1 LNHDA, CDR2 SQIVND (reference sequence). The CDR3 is CASSAAGVGETQYF. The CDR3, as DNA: TGTGCCAGTAGTGCAGCGGGAGTCGGAGAGACCCAGTACTTC.

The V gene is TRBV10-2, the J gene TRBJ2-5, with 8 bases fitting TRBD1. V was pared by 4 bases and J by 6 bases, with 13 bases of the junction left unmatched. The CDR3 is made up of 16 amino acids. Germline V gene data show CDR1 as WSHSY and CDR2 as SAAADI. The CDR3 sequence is CASSGSDRGPRQTQYF. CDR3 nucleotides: TGCGCCAGCAGTGGCTCTGACAGGGGACCGCGGCAGACCCAGTACTTC.

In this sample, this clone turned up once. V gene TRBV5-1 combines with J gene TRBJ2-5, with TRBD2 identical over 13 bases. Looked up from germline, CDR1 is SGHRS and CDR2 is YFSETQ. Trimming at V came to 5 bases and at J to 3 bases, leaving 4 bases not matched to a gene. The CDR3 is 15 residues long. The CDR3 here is CASSITSGREETQYF. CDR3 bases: TGCGCCAGCAGTATAACTAGCGGGAGGGAAGAGACCCAGTACTTC.

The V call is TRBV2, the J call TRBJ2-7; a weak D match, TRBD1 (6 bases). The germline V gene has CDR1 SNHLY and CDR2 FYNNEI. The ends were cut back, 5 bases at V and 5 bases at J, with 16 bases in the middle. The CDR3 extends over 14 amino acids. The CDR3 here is CASSTHYRTDEQYF. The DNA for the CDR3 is TGTGCCAGCAGTACCCACTACCGGACAGACGAGCAGTACTTC.

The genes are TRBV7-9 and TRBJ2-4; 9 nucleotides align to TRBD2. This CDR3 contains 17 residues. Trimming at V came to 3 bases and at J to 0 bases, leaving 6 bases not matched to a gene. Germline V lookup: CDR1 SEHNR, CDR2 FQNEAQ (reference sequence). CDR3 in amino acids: CASSFLTSGLAKNIQYF. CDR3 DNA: TGTGCCAGCAGCTTTCTGACTAGCGGTCTAGCCAAAAACATTCAGTACTTC. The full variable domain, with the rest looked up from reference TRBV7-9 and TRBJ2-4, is DTGVSQNPRHKITKRGQNVTFRCDPISEHNRLYWYRQTLGQGPEFLTYFQNEAQLEKSRLLSDRFSAERPKGSFSTLEIQRTEQGDSAMYLCASSFLTSGLAKNIQYFGAGTRLSVL.

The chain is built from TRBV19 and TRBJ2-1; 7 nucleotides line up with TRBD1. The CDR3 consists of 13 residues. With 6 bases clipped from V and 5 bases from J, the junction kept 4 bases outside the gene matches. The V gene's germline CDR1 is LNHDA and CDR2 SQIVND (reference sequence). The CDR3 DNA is TGTGCCAGTAGCGGGACAGCAAACAATGAGCAGTTCTTC. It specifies CASSGTANNEQFF.

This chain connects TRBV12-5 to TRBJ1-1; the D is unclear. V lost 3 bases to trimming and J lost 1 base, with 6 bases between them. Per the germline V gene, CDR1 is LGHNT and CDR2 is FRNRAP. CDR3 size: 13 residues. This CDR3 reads CASGFTGNTEAFF. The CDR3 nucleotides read TGTGCTAGTGGTTTTACGGGGAACACTGAAGCTTTCTTT.

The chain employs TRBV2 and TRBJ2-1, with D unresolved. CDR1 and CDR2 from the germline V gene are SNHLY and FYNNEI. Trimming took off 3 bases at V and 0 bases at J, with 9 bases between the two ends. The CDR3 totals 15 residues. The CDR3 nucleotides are TGTGCCAGCAGTGATGGGTCTAGCTCCTACAATGAGCAGTTCTTC. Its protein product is CASSDGSSSYNEQFF.

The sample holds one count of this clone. CDR3 sequence: CASSPGAGDAYGYTF. Here the CDR3 DNA reads TGTGCCAGCTCACCAGGAGCAGGGGATGCCTATGGCTACACCTTC. The chain recombines TRBV18 with TRBJ1-2; perhaps TRBD1 as D (6 bases). The CDR3 runs 15 residues. V was trimmed by 2 bases and J by 4 bases, leaving 14 bases between them. Looked up from germline, CDR1 is KGHSH and CDR2 is LQKENI.

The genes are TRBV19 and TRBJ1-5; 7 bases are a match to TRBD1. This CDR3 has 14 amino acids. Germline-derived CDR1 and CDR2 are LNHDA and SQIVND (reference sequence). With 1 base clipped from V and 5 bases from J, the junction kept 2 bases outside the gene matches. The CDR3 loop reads CASSIGQGDQPQHF. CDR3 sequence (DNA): TGTGCCAGTAGTATAGGACAGGGCGATCAGCCCCAGCATTTT.

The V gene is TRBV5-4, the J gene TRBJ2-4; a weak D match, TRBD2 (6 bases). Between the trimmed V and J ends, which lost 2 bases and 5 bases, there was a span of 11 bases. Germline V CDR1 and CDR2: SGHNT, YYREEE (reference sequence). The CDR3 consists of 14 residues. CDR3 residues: CASSFSGGQNIQYF. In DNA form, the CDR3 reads TGTGCCAGCAGCTTTTCCGGGGGTCAAAACATTCAGTACTTC.

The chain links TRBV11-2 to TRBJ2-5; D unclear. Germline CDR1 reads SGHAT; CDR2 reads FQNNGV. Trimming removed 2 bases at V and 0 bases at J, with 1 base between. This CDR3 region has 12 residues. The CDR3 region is CASSLNQETQYF. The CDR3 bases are TGTGCCAGCAGCTTAAACCAAGAGACCCAGTACTTC.

The CDR3 is CASSQTGFNQPQHF. CDR3 bases: TGTGCCAGCAGTCAGACAGGGTTCAATCAGCCCCAGCATTTT. The chain has TRBV28 and TRBJ1-5; 7 nucleotides line up with TRBD1. The junction had 4 bases not matched to a gene; V was cut back by 5 bases and J by 3 bases. This CDR3 is 14 amino acids long. Germline V CDR1 and CDR2: MDHEN, SYDVKM.

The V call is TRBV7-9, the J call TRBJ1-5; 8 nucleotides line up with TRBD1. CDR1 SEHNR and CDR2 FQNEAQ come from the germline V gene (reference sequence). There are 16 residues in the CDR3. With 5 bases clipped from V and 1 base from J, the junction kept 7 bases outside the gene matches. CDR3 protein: CASSTGQGGSNQPQHF. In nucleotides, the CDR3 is TGTGCCAGCAGCACCGGACAGGGCGGGAGCAATCAGCCCCAGCATTTT.

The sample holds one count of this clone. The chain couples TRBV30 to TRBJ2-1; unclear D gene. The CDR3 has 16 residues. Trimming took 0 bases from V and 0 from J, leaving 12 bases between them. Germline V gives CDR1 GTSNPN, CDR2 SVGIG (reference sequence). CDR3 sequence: CAWSVGLRSSYNEQFF. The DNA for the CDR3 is TGTGCCTGGAGTGTAGGGTTGCGAAGCTCCTACAATGAGCAGTTCTTC.

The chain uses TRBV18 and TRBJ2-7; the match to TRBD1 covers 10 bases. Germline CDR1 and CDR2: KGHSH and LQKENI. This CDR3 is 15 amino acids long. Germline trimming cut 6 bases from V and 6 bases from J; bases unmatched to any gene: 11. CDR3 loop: CASSPTGGVKGEQYF. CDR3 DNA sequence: TGTGCCAGCTCGCCGACAGGGGGCGTTAAAGGCGAGCAGTACTTC. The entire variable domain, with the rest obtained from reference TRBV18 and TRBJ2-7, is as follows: NAGVMQNPRHLVRRRGQEARLRCSPMKGHSHVYWYRQLPEEGLKFMVYLQKENIIDESGMPKERFSAEFPKEGPSILRIQQVVRGDSAAYFCASSPTGGVKGEQYFGPGTRLTVT.

CDR3 sequence reads: CASSLGQITEAFF. CDR3 bases: TGTGCCAGCAGTCTCGGGCAGATCACTGAAGCTTTCTTT. The genes are TRBV7-2 and TRBJ1-1; D call uncertain. The CDR3 covers 13 residues. V was trimmed by 6 bases and J by 4 bases, leaving 12 bases between them. CDR1 and CDR2 from the germline V gene are SGHTA and FQGNSA.

Here the CDR3 DNA reads TGTGCCTGGAGCGGTCTCAGGGGGTTGAGAAACACCATATATTTT. Protein sequence: CAWSGLRGLRNTIYF. The rearrangement links TRBV30 to TRBJ1-3; 7 bases are a match to TRBD1. Trimming at V came to 3 bases and at J to 5 bases, leaving 10 bases not matched to a gene. Germline lookup yields CDR1 GTSNPN and CDR2 SVGIG (reference sequence). The CDR3 totals 15 residues.

This chain's CDR3 is CASSHRLAVWEQYF. The DNA for the CDR3 is TGTGCCAGCAGCCATCGGCTAGCGGTCTGGGAGCAGTACTTC. The rearrangement joins TRBV5-6 to TRBJ2-7; 7 bases line up with TRBD2. Unmatched junction bases numbered 11, after V lost 4 bases and J lost 7 bases. CDR3 length: 14 amino acids. Germline loops: CDR1 SGHDT, CDR2 YYEEEE.

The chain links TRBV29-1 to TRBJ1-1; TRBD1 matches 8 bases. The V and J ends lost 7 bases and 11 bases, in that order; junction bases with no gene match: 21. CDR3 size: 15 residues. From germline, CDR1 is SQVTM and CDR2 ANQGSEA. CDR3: CSDYWTGSVSSGAFF. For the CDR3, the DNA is TGCAGCGACTACTGGACAGGGTCTGTATCGAGTGGGGCTTTCTTT.

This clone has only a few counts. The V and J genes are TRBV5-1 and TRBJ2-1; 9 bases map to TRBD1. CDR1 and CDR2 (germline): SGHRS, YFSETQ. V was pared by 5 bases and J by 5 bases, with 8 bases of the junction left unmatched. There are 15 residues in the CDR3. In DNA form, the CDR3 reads TGCGCCAGCAGAGCCGACAGGGGGGACCACAATGAGCAGTTCTTC. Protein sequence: CASRADRGDHNEQFF.

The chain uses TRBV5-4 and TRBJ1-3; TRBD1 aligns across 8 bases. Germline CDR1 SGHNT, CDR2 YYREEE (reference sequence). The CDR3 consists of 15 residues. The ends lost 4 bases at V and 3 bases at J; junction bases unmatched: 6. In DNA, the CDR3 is TGTGCCAGCAGCGCGAACAGGGGGGGTGGAAACACCATATATTTT. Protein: CASSANRGGGNTIYF.

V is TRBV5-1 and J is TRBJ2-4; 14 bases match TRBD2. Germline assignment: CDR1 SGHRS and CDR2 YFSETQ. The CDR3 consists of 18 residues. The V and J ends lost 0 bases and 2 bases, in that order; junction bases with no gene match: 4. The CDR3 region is CASSLGRLAGGTKNIQYF. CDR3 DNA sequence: TGCGCCAGCAGCTTGGGGAGACTAGCGGGAGGGACCAAAAACATTCAGTACTTC. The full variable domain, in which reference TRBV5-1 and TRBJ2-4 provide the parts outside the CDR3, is KAGVTQTPRYLIKTRGQQVTLSCSPISGHRSVSWYQQTPGQGLQFLFEYFSETQRNKGNFPGRFSGRQFSNSRSEMNVSTLELGDSALYLCASSLGRLAGGTKNIQYFGAGTRLSVL.

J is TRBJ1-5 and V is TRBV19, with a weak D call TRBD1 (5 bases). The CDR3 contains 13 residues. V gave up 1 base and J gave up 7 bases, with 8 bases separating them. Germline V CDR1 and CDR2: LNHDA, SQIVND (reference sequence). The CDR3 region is CASSIGGGQPQHF. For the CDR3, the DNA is TGTGCCAGTAGTATAGGGGGCGGACAGCCCCAGCATTTT.